These 23 T cell receptor beta chains originate from one sample sequenced in a study of molecular identifiers for immune sequencing clone quantification. In TCRdb, the PCR reads were re-called with MiXCR into one record per CDR3 protein. The table has hundreds of thousands of distinct CDR3 sequences, roughly 27% seen once. Material: naive CD8+ T cells from blood, with Jurkat cell RNA spiked in. This sample's subset: FACS-sorted CD8+CD4-CCR7+CD45RA+ naive T cells. The receptors were gathered from a human donor in good health. Some libraries in this study had Jurkat cell RNA spiked in.

In regard to this clonotype: A much larger clone differs by one base, so this may be a read error. The genes are TRBV7-2 and TRBJ2-2; D perhaps matches TRBD1 (6 bases). This CDR3 is 16 amino acids long. Per germline, CDR1 SGHTA and CDR2 FQGNSA. The CDR3 is CASSREQGVNTGQLFF. In DNA, the CDR3 is TGTGCCAGCAGCAGAGAACAGGGAGTAAACACCGGGCAGCTGTTTTTT.

In this sample, this clonotype turned up many times. The rearrangement links TRBV20-1 to TRBJ2-3; 10 bases are shared with TRBD2. CDR3 size: 15 residues. V trimming: 3 bases; J trimming: 2 bases; junction bases outside the gene matches: 5. CDR1 is DFQATT and CDR2 is SNEGSKA in the germline V gene (reference sequence). The CDR3 DNA sequence: TGCAGTGCTAGCGGGACTAGCGTACACACAGATACGCAGTATTTT. It yields the protein CSASGTSVHTDTQYF.

Concerning this clonotype itself: With a much larger clone just one base away, this may be a read error. The rearrangement joins TRBV28 to TRBJ2-1; D is possibly TRBD2 (6 bases). CDR3 length equals 13 residues. Germline CDR1 is MDHEN and CDR2 is SYDVKM. This CDR3 is CAGSHGAGIEQFF. DNA of the CDR3: TGTGCCGGCAGTCACGGGGCGGGGATAGAGCAGTTCTTC.

In this sample, this clonotype turned up many times. The CDR3 sequence is CASRLGLAGGPDTQYF. CDR3 coding DNA: TGTGCCAGCAGATTGGGACTAGCGGGGGGCCCAGATACGCAGTATTTT. The chain couples TRBV7-2 to TRBJ2-3; 15 positions agree with TRBD2. V shed 6 bases and J 4 bases; nucleotides not matched to a gene: 5. This CDR3 spans 16 amino acids. Looked up from germline, CDR1 is SGHTA and CDR2 is FQGNSA.

In regard to this clonotype: A much larger clone differs from this one at a single base, so this may be a read error. The chain carries TRBV13 and TRBJ2-3, with unresolved D. Germline CDR1 is PRHDT and CDR2 is FYEKMQ (reference sequence). The CDR3 runs to 16 residues. Deletions cut 5 bases from V and 2 bases from J, with 17 bases between. The CDR3 loop reads CASSAGGSLLTDTQYF. The CDR3 DNA reads as TGTGCCAGCAGCGCAGGCGGCTCCCTCCTCACAGATACGCAGTATTTT.

This chain joins TRBV12-3 or TRBV12-4 and TRBJ2-7; 8 bases are a match to TRBD2. The CDR3 is 16 residues long. Trimming took 1 base from V and 7 from J; bases not matched to a gene: 12. The CDR3 sequence is CASSLGLARSSGEQYF. The CDR3 DNA reads TGTGCCAGCAGTTTAGGACTAGCGAGAAGTTCCGGGGAGCAGTACTTC.

As regards this clonotype: This may be a read error, as it is one base from a much larger clone. V and J are TRBV14 and TRBJ2-5; D remains unclear. Looked up from germline, CDR1 is SGHDN and CDR2 is FVKESK. The CDR3 length is 14 residues. With 2 bases removed from V and 0 bases from J, the gap between germline ends came to 7 bases. The CDR3 loop is CASSQFSDQETQYF. The CDR3 DNA follows: TGTGCCAGCAGCCAATTCAGCGACCAAGAGACCCAGTACTTC.

This clonotype was seen more than once but under ten times. The J gene is TRBJ2-1, the V gene TRBV4-3, with a possible D match to TRBD1 (6 bases). Deletions cut 0 bases from V and 2 bases from J, with 11 bases between. CDR1 is LGHNA and CDR2 is YSLEER in the germline V gene. The CDR3 consists of 16 residues. CDR3 nucleotide sequence: TGCGCCAGCAGCCAAGATAGCAGGACAGCCTACAATGAGCAGTTCTTC. It is translated as CASSQDSRTAYNEQFF.

V usage is TRBV30 and J usage is TRBJ2-7, with TRBD2 as a possible D gene (5 bases). Germline V gives CDR1 GTSNPN, CDR2 SVGIG (reference sequence). Trimming took off 2 bases at V and 3 bases at J, with 20 bases between the two ends. The CDR3 is made up of 16 amino acids. CDR3 loop: CAWSNSPVLVGYEQYF. CDR3 bases: TGTGCCTGGAGTAATTCACCTGTACTAGTGGGCTACGAGCAGTACTTC.

Details on this clonotype: This sequence may be a read error, since a much larger clone differs from it by one base. The CDR3: CASSVSRGTSYEQYF. DNA for the CDR3: TGTGCCAGCAGCGTAAGTCGGGGGACGTCCTACGAGCAGTACTTC. The chain employs TRBV9 and TRBJ2-7; TRBD2 is a possible D gene (6 bases). Germline V gene lookup returns CDR1 SGDLS and CDR2 YYNGEE. Trimming took off 1 base at V and 1 base at J, with 12 bases between the two ends. The CDR3 is made up of 15 amino acids.

A few counts support this clonotype. V is TRBV7-9 and J is TRBJ1-2, with D perhaps TRBD1 (6 bases). Germline CDR1 is SEHNR and CDR2 is FQNEAQ (reference sequence). The length of the CDR3 is 13 residues. The germline V and J ends were trimmed by 2 bases and 6 bases, with 10 bases remaining between them. CDR3 amino acids: CASSLLQGDGYTF. Here the CDR3 DNA reads TGTGCCAGCAGCTTACTACAGGGAGATGGCTACACCTTC.

The rearrangement links TRBV9 to TRBJ2-2, with 9 bases that match TRBD1. The CDR3 runs to 17 residues. Losses at the gene ends were 0 bases for V and 4 bases for J; bases not matched to a gene: 7. Germline CDR1 reads SGDLS; CDR2 reads YYNGEE. CDR3 in amino acids: CASSVDPGQGVTGELFF. The CDR3 region has the DNA TGTGCCAGCAGCGTAGATCCGGGACAGGGTGTCACCGGGGAGCTGTTTTTT.

In regard to this clonotype: At one end, the junction sequence differs from germline, possibly due to a read error. V and J are TRBV4-2 and TRBJ1-1, with no clear D. Germline CDR1 and CDR2: LGHNA and YNFKEQ. CDR3 size: 15 residues. CDR3 region: CTSSQEFGVNTEALF. The CDR3 DNA is TGTACCAGCAGCCAAGAGTTTGGCGTGAACACTGAAGCTCTCTTT.

This chain links TRBV27 with TRBJ2-1, with D possibly TRBD2 on 6 matching bases. With 2 bases removed from V and 7 bases from J, the gap between germline ends came to 12 bases. CDR1 is MNHEY and CDR2 is SMNVEV in the germline V gene (reference sequence). The CDR3 spans 14 residues. The chain's CDR3 is CASSLAGLENEQFF. The DNA of the CDR3 is TGTGCCAGCAGTTTAGCGGGATTGGAAAATGAGCAGTTCTTC.

This clonotype showed up many times. This chain links TRBV7-9 with TRBJ1-1, with 7 bases fitting TRBD1. V trimming: 3 bases; J trimming: 2 bases; junction bases outside the gene matches: 12. The CDR3 spans 17 residues. CDR1 is SEHNR, CDR2 FQNEAQ, per germline (reference sequence). The chain's CDR3 is CASSFPRGTVTNTEAFF. The CDR3 nucleotides read TGTGCCAGCAGCTTTCCACGGGGGACAGTGACTAACACTGAAGCTTTCTTT.

The chain uses TRBV12-5 and TRBJ2-2; maybe TRBD2 (7 bases). There are 17 residues in the CDR3. V shed 1 base and J shed 4 bases, with 16 bases lying between them. Per the germline V gene, CDR1 is LGHNT and CDR2 is FRNRAP. This CDR3 reads CASGLDPGGLPTGELFF. CDR3 sequence (DNA): TGTGCTAGTGGTTTGGACCCCGGGGGGCTGCCCACCGGGGAGCTGTTTTTT.

Details on this clonotype: At one boundary the junction diverges from the germline segment, which might be a read error. The J gene is TRBJ1-2, the V gene TRBV6-1; a possible D gene is TRBD1 (5 bases). This CDR3 region has 16 residues. Germline assignment: CDR1 MNHNS and CDR2 SASEGT. CDR3 sequence (DNA): TGTGCCAGCAGTGAAGCTGGTCAGGGCCCTCTCTGTGGCCACACCTTC. Translated: CASSEAGQGPLCGHTF.

The table lists this clonotype with many counts. J is TRBJ2-1 and V is TRBV6-2 or TRBV6-3, with D maybe TRBD1 (8 bases). The germline gives CDR1 MNHEY, CDR2 SVGEGT. The CDR3 totals 13 residues. Trimming pared 7 bases from V and 4 bases from J, leaving 11 bases between. The CDR3 is CASTQGGYNEQFF. As DNA, the CDR3 is TGTGCCAGCACACAGGGGGGGTACAATGAGCAGTTCTTC.

This clonotype has just one count. This could be a read error, since a much larger clone is one nucleotide away. CDR3 loop: CASSPPRQLNTEAFF. DNA for the CDR3: TGTGCCAGCAGCCCGCCTCGACAGCTAAACACTGAAGCTTTCTTT. The chain carries TRBV11-2 and TRBJ1-1; D perhaps matches TRBD1 (5 bases). This CDR3 is built from 15 residues. Germline CDR1 is SGHAT and CDR2 is FQNNGV. V was shortened by 5 bases and J by 2 bases, with 15 bases between the two germline ends.

As for this clonotype: With a much larger clone just one base away, this may be a read error. The gene calls are TRBV5-1 and TRBJ2-7; 9 bases map to TRBD1. The CDR3 contains 16 residues. Germline V lookup: CDR1 SGHRS, CDR2 YFSETQ. Germline trimming cut 4 bases from V and 5 bases from J; bases unmatched to any gene: 13. CDR3 coding DNA: TGCGCCAGCAGCCCGGGACAGGGCCCCTCGGGGAACGAGCAGTACTTC. Amino acid sequence: CASSPGQGPSGNEQYF.

This clonotype was seen a few times. The CDR3 DNA is TGTGCCAGCAGTTTTGGCAGGACTTACTACGAGCAGTACTTC. It codes for CASSFGRTYYEQYF. V and J are TRBV27 and TRBJ2-7, with D maybe TRBD2 (5 bases). This CDR3 is 14 amino acids long. Germline V gives CDR1 MNHEY, CDR2 SMNVEV (reference sequence). Trimming shortened V by 3 bases and J by 3 bases, and 12 bases separated the two germline ends.

This chain connects TRBV3-1 to TRBJ2-2, with TRBD2 matching 9 bases. The junction had 5 bases not matched to a gene; V was cut back by 2 bases and J by 7 bases. Germline V gene lookup returns CDR1 LGHDT and CDR2 YNNKEL (reference sequence). This CDR3 comprises 15 residues. Here the CDR3 DNA reads TGTGCCAGCAGCCAATTGGCTAGCGGGGACGGGGAGCTGTTTTTT. This translates into CASSQLASGDGELFF.

The chain combines TRBV7-9 with TRBJ2-2, with D possibly matching TRBD1 (5 bases). V lost 1 base to trimming and J lost 7 bases, with 13 bases between them. The CDR3 loop spans 15 amino acids. Germline CDR1 SEHNR, CDR2 FQNEAQ (reference sequence). CDR3 sequence reads: CASSLVGDGDGELFF. The CDR3 DNA follows: TGTGCCAGCAGCTTAGTAGGGGATGGTGACGGGGAGCTGTTTTTT.